The 28 T cell receptor beta chains below come from one sample, sequenced in a study of technical replicates of blood from several donors. The repertoire was sequenced with immunoSEQ multiplex PCR; TCRdb's copy has only in-frame clones and lacks some. The sample has 75,000 to 100,000 clones, 80% to 95% seen once. Sequenced: T cells isolated from PBMCs. Every receptor here comes from a human donor in good health.

V and J are TRBV6-1 and TRBJ1-5, with D uncertain. The V gene's germline CDR1 is MNHNS and CDR2 SASEGT. Trimming took off 4 bases at V and 5 bases at J, with 12 bases between the two ends. The CDR3 contains 14 residues. The CDR3 region is CASSVAGADQPQHF. The CDR3 DNA reads TGTGCCAGCAGTGTGGCAGGAGCGGATCAGCCCCAGCATTTT.

The chain employs TRBV5-1 and TRBJ2-7, with D perhaps TRBD1 (5 bases). This CDR3 has 14 amino acids. In germline, CDR1 is SGHRS, CDR2 YFSETQ. Trimming took off 2 bases at V and 2 bases at J, with 11 bases between the two ends. The CDR3 DNA sequence: TGCGCCAGCAGCTTAAAACTGGGGCCCTACGAGCAGTACTTC. Amino acids: CASSLKLGPYEQYF.

This clone showed up just once. The V and J genes are TRBV5-4 and TRBJ2-4; possible D gene TRBD1, 5 bases. Germline V lookup: CDR1 SGHNT, CDR2 YYREEE (reference sequence). This CDR3 is built from 15 residues. Trimming took 4 bases from V and 7 from J, leaving 18 bases between them. CDR3 residues: CASSLQGPLNNIQYF. CDR3 coding DNA: TGTGCCAGCAGCCTCCAGGGTCCCCTTAATAACATTCAGTACTTC.

The genes are TRBV28 and TRBJ2-7, with a weak D call TRBD2 (5 bases). The CDR3 covers 17 residues. CDR1 MDHEN and CDR2 SYDVKM come from the germline V gene. Trimming took 3 bases from V and 0 from J, leaving 18 bases between them. This chain's CDR3 is CASSFRRRVGLSYEQYF. As DNA, the CDR3 is TGTGCCAGCAGTTTCAGGCGCCGCGTAGGACTCTCCTACGAGCAGTACTTC.

J is TRBJ2-1 and V is TRBV5-6; 11 bases are a match to TRBD2. The V segment lost 0 bases and the J segment 8 bases; nucleotides outside the gene matches: 4. The CDR3 has 15 amino acids. Germline lookup yields CDR1 SGHDT and CDR2 YYEEEE. CDR3: CASSLVASGGYEQFF. DNA of the CDR3: TGTGCCAGCAGCTTGGTGGCTAGCGGGGGGTATGAGCAGTTCTTC.

The chain joins TRBV4-1 to TRBJ2-4, with D perhaps matching TRBD2 (7 bases). V was pared by 9 bases and J by 0 bases, with 18 bases between. CDR3 size: 16 residues. Per germline, CDR1 MGHRA and CDR2 YSYEKL. The CDR3 DNA reads as TGCGCCAGAGGGGGGGCAATGCCTCTAGCCAAAAACATTCAGTACTTC. Protein sequence: CARGGAMPLAKNIQYF.

The chain is built from TRBV19 and TRBJ2-5; D ambiguous. Germline V gene data show CDR1 as LNHDA and CDR2 as SQIVND (reference sequence). This CDR3 region has 15 residues. V lost 3 bases and J lost 3, with 14 bases in between. CDR3 residues: CASSMFTGGEETQYF. The CDR3 bases are TGTGCCAGTAGTATGTTTACTGGCGGAGAAGAGACCCAGTACTTC.

There are a few counts of this clone. The chain couples TRBV28 to TRBJ1-2, with a tentative D call TRBD1 (5 bases). Germline V gene data show CDR1 as MDHEN and CDR2 as SYDVKM. V dropped 6 bases and J dropped 7 bases, with 12 bases sitting between them. This CDR3 contains 12 residues. As DNA, the CDR3 is TGTGCCAGCAGCCAGGGAAAGAGTGGCTACACCTTC. Protein sequence: CASSQGKSGYTF.

This chain links TRBV5-4 with TRBJ2-1, with TRBD1 matching 10 bases. CDR1 is SGHNT and CDR2 is YYREEE in the germline V gene (reference sequence). With 8 bases clipped from V and 7 bases from J, the junction kept 6 bases outside the gene matches. CDR3 length: 13 amino acids. This CDR3 is CASRDRGSNEQFF. The CDR3 bases are TGTGCCAGTAGGGACAGGGGATCGAATGAGCAGTTCTTC.

The rearrangement links TRBV27 to TRBJ2-7; TRBD1 matches at 8 bases. The V and J ends lost 5 bases and 2 bases, in that order; junction bases with no gene match: 8. Germline V CDR1 and CDR2: MNHEY, SMNVEV (reference sequence). The CDR3 loop spans 15 amino acids. This chain's CDR3 is CASSQGQGPTYEQYF. The CDR3 nucleotides read TGTGCCAGCAGTCAAGGACAGGGCCCAACCTACGAGCAGTACTTC.

The chain uses TRBV5-6 and TRBJ1-2, with a weak D call TRBD1 (6 bases). V lost 0 bases and J 4 bases, leaving 10 bases between the germline ends. The CDR3 totals 14 residues. The germline V gene has CDR1 SGHDT and CDR2 YYEEEE. The CDR3 region is CASSLGTATYGYTF. The CDR3 coding sequence is TGTGCCAGCAGCTTGGGGACAGCGACCTATGGCTACACCTTC.

V gene TRBV29-1 combines with J gene TRBJ2-5; D is unclear. The CDR3 covers 13 residues. Trimming pared 8 bases from V and 4 bases from J, leaving 17 bases between. Germline CDR1 SQVTM, CDR2 ANQGSEA. CDR3 region: CSLPRRYSETQYF. For the CDR3, the DNA is TGCAGCCTTCCCCGGCGGTATTCAGAGACCCAGTACTTC.

The V call is TRBV6-1, the J call TRBJ1-6; D remains ambiguous. Trimming shortened V by 5 bases and J by 11 bases, and 16 bases separated the two germline ends. The CDR3 length is 14 residues. CDR1 and CDR2 from the germline V gene are MNHNS and SASEGT. CDR3 DNA sequence: TGTGCCAGCAGTACCGATTTCTCCTTAGCACCCCTCCACTTT. Its protein product is CASSTDFSLAPLHF.

This chain joins TRBV11-3 and TRBJ2-3; D possibly corresponds to TRBD1 (5 bases). Deletions cut 1 base from V and 6 bases from J, with 14 bases between. Germline CDR1 reads SGHNT; CDR2 reads YENEEA. There are 15 residues in the CDR3. CDR3 coding DNA: TGTGCCAGCAGCTTAGGCGCAGGGCCTTGGGATACGCAGTATTTT. Its protein is CASSLGAGPWDTQYF.

The chain recombines TRBV5-1 with TRBJ1-6, with D perhaps TRBD1 (5 bases). The CDR3 totals 16 residues. Germline values: CDR1 SGHRS, CDR2 YFSETQ. Trimming pared 0 bases from V and 6 bases from J, leaving 13 bases between. CDR3 nucleotide sequence: TGCGCCAGCAGCTTGGTAGGGGAGGGAAGTAATTCACCCCTCCACTTT. Amino acid sequence: CASSLVGEGSNSPLHF.

The chain combines TRBV7-2 with TRBJ1-5; 10 bases map to TRBD1. CDR3 length equals 15 residues. Germline loops: CDR1 SGHTA, CDR2 FQGNSA. After removal of 5 bases from V and 7 bases from J, the junction contained 8 bases not matched to a gene. The chain's CDR3 is CASSLPGQGTQPQHF. For the CDR3, the DNA is TGTGCCAGCAGCCTTCCGGGACAGGGGACCCAGCCCCAGCATTTT.

This chain connects TRBV6-1 to TRBJ2-1; 8 nucleotides match TRBD2. Trimming cost V 0 bases and J 14 bases; bases outside gene matches: 9. This CDR3 has 14 amino acids. Germline V lookup: CDR1 MNHNS, CDR2 SASEGT. The CDR3 bases are TGTGCCAGCAGTGAAGCGAGAAGTGCGGGGGGCAAGTTCTTC. It encodes CASSEARSAGGKFF.

Only a few counts were recorded for this clone. The J gene is TRBJ2-7, the V gene TRBV30; TRBD2 agrees at 8 bases. The germline V gene has CDR1 GTSNPN and CDR2 SVGIG (reference sequence). V trimming: 6 bases; J trimming: 1 base; junction bases outside the gene matches: 5. This CDR3 comprises 13 residues. CDR3 in amino acids: CACGLALSYEQYF. CDR3 bases: TGTGCCTGTGGACTAGCCTTATCCTACGAGCAGTACTTC. Supplemented by reference TRBV30 and TRBJ2-7, the full variable domain reads SQTIHQWPATLVQPVGSPLSLECTVEGTSNPNLYWYRQAAGRGLQLLFYSVGIGQISSEVPQNLSASRPQDRQFILSSKKLLLSDSGFYLCACGLALSYEQYFGPGTRLTVT.

The chain links TRBV6-5 to TRBJ2-7, with a tentative D call TRBD1 (6 bases). V dropped 1 base and J dropped 0 bases, with 7 bases sitting between them. This CDR3 has 14 residues. Germline V gene data show CDR1 as MNHEY and CDR2 as SVGAGI. CDR3 in DNA: TGTGCCAGCAGTTACTTGGACAGCTCCTACGAGCAGTACTTC. Translated: CASSYLDSSYEQYF.

V is TRBV29-1 and J is TRBJ2-5; D may be TRBD2 (5 bases). The CDR3 contains 12 residues. V lost 8 bases to trimming and J lost 2 bases, with 12 bases between them. The V gene's germline CDR1 is SQVTM and CDR2 ANQGSEA. The CDR3 sequence: CSTMWTQETQYF. CDR3 DNA: TGCAGCACGATGTGGACTCAAGAGACCCAGTACTTC.

The chain combines TRBV16 with TRBJ2-5; D remains unclear. The length of the CDR3 is 16 residues. Germline assignment: CDR1 KGHSY and CDR2 FQNENV. Trimming cost V 1 base and J 2 bases, with 14 bases left between them. In nucleotides, the CDR3 is TGTGCCAGCAGCCAATTAGGTTCTGGAGAACAAGAGACCCAGTACTTC. This encodes CASSQLGSGEQETQYF.

The chain carries TRBV19 and TRBJ1-1; D possibly corresponds to TRBD1 (5 bases). Germline V gives CDR1 LNHDA, CDR2 SQIVND (reference sequence). The ends were cut back, 3 bases at V and 0 bases at J, with 8 bases in the middle. The CDR3 totals 14 residues. Here the CDR3 DNA reads TGTGCCAGTAGTATTGGGGGGGTGAACACTGAAGCTTTCTTT. It encodes CASSIGGVNTEAFF.

The J gene is TRBJ1-1, the V gene TRBV13, with 7 bases aligning to TRBD1. The CDR3 extends over 15 amino acids. Germline V gene sequence: CDR1 PRHDT, CDR2 FYEKMQ (reference sequence). V was pared by 5 bases and J by 4 bases, with 10 bases of the junction left unmatched. CDR3 loop: CASSPQGGEGTEAFF. CDR3 DNA sequence: TGTGCCAGCAGCCCGCAAGGGGGCGAGGGCACTGAAGCTTTCTTT.

CDR3 coding DNA: TGTGCCAGCAGCTCCAAAAATGTGAGGTCGTGGGAGCAGTACTTC. Its protein product is CASSSKNVRSWEQYF. The J gene is TRBJ2-7, the V gene TRBV11-3; D unresolved. Trimming took 4 bases from V and 7 from J, leaving 20 bases between them. Per germline, CDR1 SGHNT and CDR2 YENEEA. The CDR3 loop spans 15 amino acids.

The chain combines TRBV11-2 with TRBJ2-2, with a weak D call TRBD2 (5 bases). The CDR3 has 14 residues. CDR1 and CDR2 from the germline V gene are SGHAT and FQNNGV. V shed 3 bases and J shed 6 bases, with 11 bases lying between them. DNA of the CDR3: TGTGCCAGCAGCTTCTATCAGGACTCCGGGGAGCTGTTTTTT. Translating it yields CASSFYQDSGELFF. The full variable domain, in which reference TRBV11-2 and TRBJ2-2 provide the parts outside the CDR3, is EAGVAQSPRYKIIEKRQSVAFWCNPISGHATLYWYQQILGQGPKLLIQFQNNGVVDDSQLPKDRFSAERLKGVDSTLKIQPAKLEDSAVYLCASSFYQDSGELFFGEGSRLTVL.

The chain is built from TRBV4-1 and TRBJ2-1; tentative D call: TRBD1 (5 bases). This CDR3 spans 15 amino acids. V lost 4 bases and J 5 bases, leaving 15 bases between the germline ends. Germline CDR1 reads MGHRA; CDR2 reads YSYEKL. The CDR3 loop reads CASSPLFLGDNEQFF. CDR3 DNA: TGCGCCAGCAGCCCCTTATTTTTAGGGGACAATGAGCAGTTCTTC.

Written as DNA, the CDR3 is TGTGCCAGCAGACAAGAAACCGGGACAGGGAGCTATGGCTACACCTTC. Translation: CASRQETGTGSYGYTF. The chain joins TRBV11-1 to TRBJ1-2; 9 positions match TRBD1. Trimming cost V 6 bases and J 4 bases; bases outside gene matches: 12. Germline V gene lookup returns CDR1 SGHAT and CDR2 FQDESV (reference sequence). The CDR3 spans 16 residues.

This clone was detected only once. This chain joins TRBV10-1 and TRBJ2-1; D gene unclear. CDR1 is WNHNN and CDR2 is SYGVQD in the germline V gene (reference sequence). This CDR3 region has 13 residues. Trimming cost V 5 bases and J 7 bases, with 12 bases left between them. The CDR3: CASSRSKRNEQFF. Here the CDR3 DNA reads TGCGCCAGCAGTCGGTCGAAGAGAAATGAGCAGTTCTTC.